One sample yielded the 21 T cell receptor beta chains listed below, sequenced in a study of CD8 T cells in ankylosing spondylitis. TCRdb re-called the 5' RACE reads with MiXCR, one entry per CDR3 protein. The sample consists of about 390,000 distinct CDR3 sequences, 20% to 25% of them appearing once. These TCRs' antigens remain unknown. Study findings and constraints: What appeared characteristic of ankylosing spondylitis blood was a TCR beta motif of fewer than ten highly homologous variants.

The source material was blood, either unsorted or a sorted T cell fraction (not recorded which). All receptors come from a male donor with ankylosing spondylitis.

V gene TRBV2 combines with J gene TRBJ1-5; 9 bases are shared with TRBD1. The germline CDR1 and CDR2 sequences are SNHLY and FYNNEI. With V trimmed by 5 bases and J by 1 base, 9 bases remained unmatched. The CDR3 is 17 residues long. This chain's CDR3 is CASSIWTGARSNQPQHF. Here the CDR3 DNA reads TGTGCCAGCAGTATTTGGACAGGGGCGCGGAGCAATCAGCCCCAGCATTTT.

V and J are TRBV20-1 and TRBJ1-5; D perhaps matches TRBD1 (5 bases). The CDR3 extends over 15 amino acids. Germline CDR1 reads DFQATT; CDR2 reads SNEGSKA (reference sequence). Trimming cost V 0 bases and J 7 bases, with 16 bases left between them. This chain's CDR3 is CSARDPADPGQPQHF. The CDR3 DNA reads TGCAGTGCTAGAGATCCGGCAGACCCAGGGCAGCCCCAGCATTTT.

This clonotype was seen a handful of times. The gene calls are TRBV9 and TRBJ1-2, with no clear D. The CDR3 sequence is 13 residues long. V was pared by 0 bases and J by 8 bases, with 11 bases between. Germline V gene lookup returns CDR1 SGDLS and CDR2 YYNGEE. The CDR3 nucleotides are TGTGCCAGCAGCGTAGATTCGCATTTAGGCTACACCTTC. Protein product: CASSVDSHLGYTF. The full variable domain, completed using reference TRBV9 and TRBJ1-2, is DSGVTQTPKHLITATGQRVTLRCSPRSGDLSVYWYQQSLDQGLQFLIQYYNGEERAKGNILERFSAQQFPDLHSELNLSSLELGDSALYFCASSVDSHLGYTFGSGTRLTVV.

This chain links TRBV12-3 or TRBV12-4 with TRBJ2-2; D gene unclear. The CDR3 has 15 amino acids. Trimming took 7 bases from V and 6 from J, leaving 18 bases between them. The CDR3: CASTPQLGRSGELFF. Here the CDR3 DNA reads TGTGCCAGCACCCCCCAGCTTGGACGTTCCGGGGAGCTGTTTTTT.

Comment on this clonotype: Possible read error: a much larger clone is one base away. The rearrangement links TRBV4-1 to TRBJ2-1; 9 positions match TRBD2. Germline V CDR1 and CDR2: MGHRA, YSYEKL. CDR3 length: 15 amino acids. CDR3 amino acids: CASNQDWWREGGQFF. In DNA, the CDR3 is TGCGCCAGCAACCAAGATTGGTGGCGGGAGGGTGGGCAGTTCTTC.

In this sample, this clonotype turned up a few times. The genes are TRBV29-1 and TRBJ1-4; no firm D call. The CDR3 runs 13 residues. The V gene lost 3 bases and the J gene lost 6 bases, with 11 bases spanning the gap. Looked up from germline, CDR1 is SQVTM and CDR2 is ANQGSEA. The chain's CDR3 is CSVEAWGDEKLFF. In DNA form, the CDR3 reads TGCAGCGTTGAGGCCTGGGGAGATGAAAAACTGTTTTTT.

The chain employs TRBV4-1 and TRBJ2-2; the match to TRBD2 covers 8 bases. CDR1 is MGHRA, CDR2 YSYEKL, per germline. The V gene end was trimmed by 0 bases and the J gene end by 4 bases; junction bases not matched to a gene: 19. The CDR3 totals 21 residues. The CDR3 region is CASSQDEPRVAGRGSTGELFF. The CDR3 DNA follows: TGCGCCAGCAGCCAAGATGAACCCAGGGTAGCGGGACGGGGGAGCACCGGGGAGCTGTTTTTT.

V is TRBV20-1 and J is TRBJ1-2; D is unresolved. V lost 1 base, J lost 8 bases, and 14 bases lay in between. CDR1 and CDR2 from the germline V gene are DFQATT and SNEGSKA (reference sequence). There are 13 residues in the CDR3. The CDR3 protein is CSARALQAGGYTF. Here the CDR3 DNA reads TGCAGTGCTAGAGCCCTCCAGGCGGGCGGCTACACCTTC.

The gene calls are TRBV19 and TRBJ2-2, with 9 bases fitting TRBD1. Looked up from germline, CDR1 is LNHDA and CDR2 is SQIVND (reference sequence). CDR3 size: 15 residues. The ends lost 4 bases at V and 5 bases at J; junction bases unmatched: 5. The CDR3 region has the DNA TGTGCCAGTAGTACAAACAGGGGGCGGACCGGGGAGCTGTTTTTT. It yields the protein CASSTNRGRTGELFF.

The chain has TRBV28 and TRBJ2-1; D gene uncertain. Trimming cost V 6 bases and J 5 bases, with 5 bases left between them. From germline, CDR1 is MDHEN and CDR2 SYDVKM. The CDR3 loop spans 11 amino acids. Here the CDR3 reads CASRTNNEQFF. DNA for the CDR3: TGTGCCAGCAGAACTAACAATGAGCAGTTCTTC.

The CDR3 reads CASSPAGLYEQYF. The CDR3 nucleotides read TGTGCCAGCTCTCCAGCGGGCCTATACGAGCAGTACTTC. The chain couples TRBV6-1 to TRBJ2-7, with D perhaps matching TRBD2 (6 bases). Germline lookup yields CDR1 MNHNS and CDR2 SASEGT. This CDR3 is 13 amino acids long. With 8 bases removed from V and 4 bases from J, the gap between germline ends came to 15 bases.

This clonotype was seen a single time. This chain links TRBV5-6 with TRBJ2-1; either TRBD1 or TRBD2 may fit D (6 bases each). The CDR3 length is 16 residues. Trimming pared 5 bases from V and 4 bases from J, leaving 19 bases between. The germline V gene encodes CDR1 SGHDT and CDR2 YYEEEE. The CDR3 nucleotides are TGTGCCAGCAGTTGGGTGGGGGCGGGACCTTACAATGAGCAGTTCTTC. Translating gives CASSWVGAGPYNEQFF.

As regards this clonotype: The junction and the germline gene differ at one end; a read error may be behind it. The J gene is TRBJ1-6, the V gene TRBV12-3 or TRBV12-4; no clear D gene. The CDR3 covers 13 residues. CDR3 sequence reads: CASSLGRDSPLHF. CDR3 nucleotide sequence: TGTGCCAGCAGCTTAGGACGGGATTCACCCCTCCACTTT.

The rearrangement uses TRBV12-3 or TRBV12-4 and TRBJ2-2; 7 nucleotides align to TRBD2. V was pared by 6 bases and J by 7 bases, with 14 bases of the junction left unmatched. The CDR3 length is 16 residues. In DNA, the CDR3 is TGTGCCAGCAGGCGTTGGCCAGCGGGATGGATCGGGGAGCTGTTTTTT. It encodes CASRRWPAGWIGELFF.

With regard to this clonotype: A read error may produce the germline difference seen at one junction end. The V and J genes are TRBV5-6 and TRBJ2-4, with 10 bases identical to TRBD2. CDR1 is SGHDT and CDR2 is YYEEEE in the germline V gene. This CDR3 is 13 amino acids long. CDR3 bases: TGTGCCAGCAGCTTGGCCAATTTTGGGACTAGCGACTTC. It is translated as CASSLANFGTSDF.

The gene calls are TRBV27 and TRBJ2-1; 7 nucleotides match TRBD2. Germline-derived CDR1 and CDR2 are MNHEY and SMNVEV (reference sequence). The CDR3 is made up of 17 amino acids. J gave up 7 bases and V 8 bases, and 20 bases lay outside the gene matches. The CDR3: CASPHIPQMRGGNEQFF. CDR3 nucleotide sequence: TGTGCCAGCCCGCATATCCCCCAAATGCGGGGAGGGAATGAGCAGTTCTTC.

The sample holds a few counts of this clonotype. The rearrangement uses TRBV6-2 or TRBV6-3 and TRBJ2-5; 8 positions agree with TRBD2. The trim removed 6 bases at V and 4 bases at J, leaving 7 bases unmatched. The CDR3 length is 14 residues. Germline V gives CDR1 MNHEY, CDR2 SVGEGT. DNA for the CDR3: TGTGCCAGCAGACCCCCGGGGGGGCCAGAGACCCAGTACTTC. It translates to CASRPPGGPETQYF.

This chain joins TRBV4-2 and TRBJ2-1; 9 bases line up with TRBD1. Germline V gene sequence: CDR1 LGHNA, CDR2 YNFKEQ. The length of the CDR3 is 18 residues. The V gene end was trimmed by 0 bases and the J gene end by 6 bases; junction bases not matched to a gene: 12. The DNA for the CDR3 is TGTGCCAGCAGCCAAGAGAAGTTATTTGGACAGGGGTCCAATGAGCAGTTCTTC. Protein product: CASSQEKLFGQGSNEQFF.

CDR3 DNA sequence: TGTGCCAGCAGTTGGACTAGCGGGAGAGCCCAAATGCGAGAGACCCAGTACTTC. It encodes CASSWTSGRAQMRETQYF. The rearrangement uses TRBV6-2 or TRBV6-3 and TRBJ2-5; 13 bases match TRBD2. With 4 bases clipped from V and 4 bases from J, the junction kept 12 bases outside the gene matches. CDR1 is MNHEY, CDR2 SVGEGT, per germline. The CDR3 length is 18 residues.

This clonotype showed up just a few times. This chain uses TRBV5-6 with TRBJ2-3, with 8 bases lining up with TRBD2. The CDR3 is made up of 17 amino acids. CDR1 SGHDT and CDR2 YYEEEE come from the germline V gene. The V segment lost 0 bases and the J segment 0 bases; nucleotides outside the gene matches: 6. CDR3 residues: CASSLDLAGSSTDTQYF. The CDR3, as DNA: TGTGCCAGCAGCTTGGATCTAGCGGGTAGTAGCACAGATACGCAGTATTTT.

The rearrangement joins TRBV10-3 to TRBJ2-7; a possible D gene is TRBD2 (5 bases). From germline, CDR1 is ENHRY and CDR2 SYGVKD. The CDR3 consists of 11 residues. Trimming cost V 9 bases and J 5 bases, with 11 bases left between them. CDR3 nucleotide sequence: TGTGCCATTAAGATGGGAGACGAGCAGTACTTC. Amino acids: CAIKMGDEQYF.